The 26 T cell receptor beta chains below were found in one sample sequenced in a study of T cell responses to AZD1222 COVID-19 vaccine. Repertoires were generated with immunoSEQ multiplex PCR, while TCRdb's copy carries only in-frame clones and drops some. The sample holds 100,000 or so clones, 85% to 90% seen once. The sample consisted of peripheral blood, taken on day 0 of AZD1222 vaccination. The receptors originated from an adult in good health.

The V gene is TRBV28, the J gene TRBJ1-6, with D possibly TRBD1 on 6 matching bases. CDR3 length: 14 residues. The V gene's germline CDR1 is MDHEN and CDR2 SYDVKM. V was clipped by 5 bases and J by 9 bases, with 14 bases between them. For the CDR3, the DNA is TGTGCCAGCAGTACCCAGGGGCTCGGTTCACCCCTCCACTTT. This codes for CASSTQGLGSPLHF. Full variable domain (outside the CDR3, taken from reference TRBV28 and TRBJ1-6): DVKVTQSSRYLVKRTGEKVFLECVQDMDHENMFWYRQDPGLGLRLIYFSYDVKMKEKGDIPEGYSVSREKKERFSLILESASTNQTSMYLCASSTQGLGSPLHFGNGTRLTVT.

The chain has TRBV25-1 and TRBJ1-2; unclear D gene. The CDR3 runs 15 residues. The V gene's germline CDR1 is MGHDK and CDR2 SYGVNS. V was shortened by 5 bases and J by 6 bases, with 19 bases between the two germline ends. CDR3 in DNA: TGTGCCAGCAGTAAGCCGGGGAAAAAGTGGGATGGCTACACCTTC. Encoded protein: CASSKPGKKWDGYTF.

The chain links TRBV6-5 to TRBJ2-5, with D hard to call. CDR1 is MNHEY and CDR2 is SVGAGI in the germline V gene. V was shortened by 0 bases and J by 0 bases, with 2 bases between the two germline ends. The CDR3 is made up of 13 amino acids. Here the CDR3 DNA reads TGTGCCAGCAGTTACTCGGACCAAGAGACCCAGTACTTC. Protein sequence: CASSYSDQETQYF.

This clone has a single count. The gene calls are TRBV3-1 (or the pseudogene TRBV3-2) and TRBJ1-3; possibly TRBD1 for D (5 bases). V lost 4 bases, J lost 2 bases, and 9 bases lay in between. This CDR3 contains 14 residues. Germline CDR1 and CDR2: LGHDT and YNNKEL (reference sequence). Here the CDR3 DNA reads TGTGCCAGCAGCCCGGGGGGGACTGGAAACACCATATATTTT. Translating gives CASSPGGTGNTIYF.

V is TRBV7-9 and J is TRBJ2-3; TRBD1 might be the D (5 bases). Trimming removed 2 bases at V and 0 bases at J, with 6 bases between. Germline V gene lookup returns CDR1 SEHNR and CDR2 FQNEAQ (reference sequence). This CDR3 contains 14 residues. CDR3: CASSLQGSTDTQYF. CDR3 DNA sequence: TGTGCCAGCAGCTTACAGGGTAGCACAGATACGCAGTATTTT. The full variable domain, completed using reference TRBV7-9 and TRBJ2-3, is DTGVSQNPRHKITKRGQNVTFRCDPISEHNRLYWYRQTLGQGPEFLTYFQNEAQLEKSRLLSDRFSAERPKGSFSTLEIQRTEQGDSAMYLCASSLQGSTDTQYFGPGTRLTVL.

This rearrangement joins TRBV27 to TRBJ1-4; maybe TRBD1 (5 bases). The CDR3 is made up of 14 amino acids. Trimming removed 10 bases at V and 4 bases at J, with 16 bases between. Germline V gene lookup returns CDR1 MNHEY and CDR2 SMNVEV (reference sequence). CDR3 nucleotides: TGTGCCACATCAGTGGGGGGGGTTAATGAAAAACTGTTTTTT. This gives the protein CATSVGGVNEKLFF.

The chain carries TRBV7-9 and TRBJ2-5; 8 positions match TRBD2. The germline gives CDR1 SEHNR, CDR2 FQNEAQ (reference sequence). V lost 8 bases, J lost 0 bases, and 2 bases stayed unmatched. The CDR3 has 13 residues. Here the CDR3 reads CASRGGDQETQYF. Written as DNA, the CDR3 is TGTGCCAGCCGGGGGGGCGACCAAGAGACCCAGTACTTC.

V and J are TRBV5-1 and TRBJ1-4; 8 positions match TRBD1. This CDR3 is built from 16 residues. The V and J ends lost 4 bases and 5 bases, in that order; junction bases with no gene match: 10. Germline lookup yields CDR1 SGHRS and CDR2 YFSETQ. CDR3 bases: TGCGCCAGCAGCCAGGGGACAGGAGGAAGAAATGAAAAACTGTTTTTT. Encoded protein: CASSQGTGGRNEKLFF.

J is TRBJ2-2 and V is TRBV7-8; 8 nucleotides line up with TRBD1. V shed 5 bases and J 6 bases; nucleotides not matched to a gene: 2. CDR1 is SGHVS and CDR2 is FQNEAQ in the germline V gene. The CDR3 length is 13 residues. This chain's CDR3 is CASSGQGSGELFF. The CDR3 bases are TGTGCCAGCAGCGGACAGGGTTCCGGGGAGCTGTTTTTT.

The chain links TRBV10-1 to TRBJ1-1; D unresolved. Germline CDR1 is WNHNN and CDR2 is SYGVQD (reference sequence). The CDR3 has 14 residues. V gave up 0 bases and J gave up 1 base, with 6 bases separating them. The CDR3 region is CASSESTANTEAFF. CDR3 coding DNA: TGCGCCAGCAGTGAGTCGACGGCGAACACTGAAGCTTTCTTT.

J is TRBJ2-2 and V is TRBV28, with D maybe TRBD1 (6 bases). V was shortened by 3 bases and J by 0 bases, with 17 bases between the two germline ends. CDR3 size: 18 residues. CDR1 and CDR2 (germline): MDHEN, SYDVKM. CDR3 region: CASSLPMTGQTNTGELFF. CDR3 nucleotides: TGTGCCAGCAGTTTGCCTATGACAGGACAAACGAACACCGGGGAGCTGTTTTTT.

V usage is TRBV2 and J usage is TRBJ1-1, with D unclear. This CDR3 comprises 13 residues. Germline values: CDR1 SNHLY, CDR2 FYNNEI. The V end was cut by 6 bases, the J end by 4 bases, with 12 bases between. The CDR3 protein is CASSWVEGTEAFF. The CDR3 coding sequence is TGTGCCAGCAGCTGGGTTGAGGGCACTGAAGCTTTCTTT.

The rearrangement uses TRBV4-1 and TRBJ1-6; 7 bases align to TRBD1. J was trimmed by 9 bases and V by 0 bases; bases with no gene match: 8. The CDR3 totals 16 residues. Germline CDR1 is MGHRA and CDR2 is YSYEKL. The chain's CDR3 is CASSQDDGQVFSPLHF. The CDR3 coding sequence is TGCGCCAGCAGCCAAGATGACGGACAGGTTTTTTCACCCCTCCACTTT.

V is TRBV5-1 and J is TRBJ2-7; the D gene is possibly TRBD1 (6 bases). Deletions cut 4 bases from V and 0 bases from J, with 14 bases between. Germline V gene data show CDR1 as SGHRS and CDR2 as YFSETQ. This CDR3 is 15 amino acids long. This chain's CDR3 is CASSTTGKSSYEQYF. The CDR3 nucleotides read TGCGCCAGCAGCACCACAGGGAAATCCTCCTACGAGCAGTACTTC.

The rearrangement joins TRBV5-1 to TRBJ2-2; 11 positions agree with TRBD2. Germline V lookup: CDR1 SGHRS, CDR2 YFSETQ. V lost 4 bases to trimming and J lost 7 bases; unmatched junction nucleotides: 9. This CDR3 is 16 amino acids long. The CDR3 here is CASSPTSGARDGELFF. The DNA for the CDR3 is TGCGCCAGCAGCCCGACTAGCGGGGCGAGGGACGGGGAGCTGTTTTTT.

The rearrangement uses TRBV2 and TRBJ2-1, with TRBD2 as a possible D gene (5 bases). V lost 1 base and J 4 bases, leaving 8 bases between the germline ends. The CDR3 spans 14 residues. Germline loops: CDR1 SNHLY, CDR2 FYNNEI. CDR3 coding DNA: TGTGCCAGCAGTGAAGTTGGGGAGTACAATGAGCAGTTCTTC. Translation gives CASSEVGEYNEQFF.

The V call is TRBV18, the J call TRBJ2-5; D is possibly TRBD2 (6 bases). Germline loops: CDR1 KGHSH, CDR2 LQKENI. This CDR3 comprises 12 residues. Deletions cut 2 bases from V and 5 bases from J, with 6 bases between. CDR3 DNA sequence: TGTGCCAGCTCACCAGGAGGGGAGACCCAGTACTTC. Its protein product is CASSPGGETQYF.

The chain combines TRBV19 with TRBJ2-7, with D possibly being TRBD2 (5 bases). The CDR3 has 14 residues. Germline-derived CDR1 and CDR2 are LNHDA and SQIVND (reference sequence). V was shortened by 3 bases and J by 2 bases, with 11 bases between the two germline ends. The CDR3 protein is CASSIGERAYEQYF. CDR3 DNA: TGTGCCAGTAGTATCGGGGAAAGGGCCTACGAGCAGTACTTC.

The gene calls are TRBV7-2 and TRBJ2-7; a possible D gene is TRBD2 (6 bases). The CDR3 length is 13 residues. CDR1 SGHTA and CDR2 FQGNSA come from the germline V gene. Between the trimmed V and J ends, which lost 3 bases and 7 bases, there was a span of 13 bases. Here the CDR3 DNA reads TGTGCCAGCAGCTTCGGGACCCGGGGGGAGCAGTACTTC. Residues: CASSFGTRGEQYF.

The rearrangement joins TRBV4-2 to TRBJ2-1, with 7 bases aligning to TRBD2. The CDR3 loop spans 18 amino acids. V lost 4 bases to trimming and J lost 4 bases; unmatched junction nucleotides: 16. Looked up from germline, CDR1 is LGHNA and CDR2 is YNFKEQ. CDR3 in DNA: TGTGCCAGCAGCCTCCCTCCTGGGGCTAGCGGAGCATACAATGAGCAGTTCTTC. Its protein product is CASSLPPGASGAYNEQFF.

This chain's CDR3 is CASSLGTGDTQYF. The CDR3 DNA reads as TGTGCCAGCAGTTTAGGTACTGGAGATACGCAGTATTTT. V usage is TRBV28 and J usage is TRBJ2-3; no firm D call. Germline loops: CDR1 MDHEN, CDR2 SYDVKM. Trimming cost V 2 bases and J 5 bases, with 8 bases left between them. This CDR3 has 13 amino acids.

V and J are TRBV7-6 and TRBJ2-5; 9 nucleotides agree with TRBD1. Germline V gives CDR1 SGHVS, CDR2 FNYEAQ. Trimming at V came to 3 bases and at J to 6 bases, leaving 8 bases not matched to a gene. CDR3 length: 15 amino acids. In nucleotides, the CDR3 is TGTGCCAGCAGCTTGGCCGGGACAGGGCGCAAGACCCAGTACTTC. It codes for CASSLAGTGRKTQYF.

This clone was picked up one time. The V gene is TRBV28, the J gene TRBJ1-1, with a tentative D call TRBD1 (6 bases). Germline V lookup: CDR1 MDHEN, CDR2 SYDVKM. V was pared by 4 bases and J by 3 bases, with 12 bases between. This CDR3 region has 14 residues. Here the CDR3 reads CASSSPGVYTEAFF. In DNA form, the CDR3 reads TGTGCCAGCAGTTCACCAGGGGTTTACACTGAAGCTTTCTTT.

The chain links TRBV28 to TRBJ1-4; D ambiguous. Germline lookup yields CDR1 MDHEN and CDR2 SYDVKM. With 3 bases removed from V and 2 bases from J, the gap between germline ends came to 4 bases. The CDR3 length is 13 residues. CDR3 loop: CASSLRTNEKLFF. The CDR3, as DNA: TGTGCCAGCAGTTTGAGGACTAATGAAAAACTGTTTTTT. Full variable domain (outside the CDR3, taken from reference TRBV28 and TRBJ1-4): DVKVTQSSRYLVKRTGEKVFLECVQDMDHENMFWYRQDPGLGLRLIYFSYDVKMKEKGDIPEGYSVSREKKERFSLILESASTNQTSMYLCASSLRTNEKLFFGSGTQLSVL.

The CDR3 nucleotides are TGTGCCAGCCTGCTCCTAAAGACCGGGTTTCAAGAAGAGCAGTACTTC. Translation: CASLLLKTGFQEEQYF. The chain couples TRBV2 to TRBJ2-7; no firm D call. Trimming took off 8 bases at V and 7 bases at J, with 27 bases between the two ends. Germline CDR1 and CDR2: SNHLY and FYNNEI. CDR3 length equals 16 residues. The full variable domain, in which reference TRBV2 and TRBJ2-7 provide the parts outside the CDR3, is EPEVTQTPSHQVTQMGQEVILRCVPISNHLYFYWYRQILGQKVEFLVSFYNNEISEKSEIFDDQFSVERPDGSNFTLKIRSTKLEDSAMYFCASLLLKTGFQEEQYFGPGTRLTVT.

The chain links TRBV7-2 to TRBJ1-3; D may be TRBD1 (6 bases). CDR3 length: 16 amino acids. The V gene lost 5 bases and the J gene lost 1 base, with 15 bases spanning the gap. From germline, CDR1 is SGHTA and CDR2 FQGNSA. CDR3 sequence (DNA): TGTGCCAGCAGCCTTGACCCTACAGGGTCTGGAAACACCATATATTTT. Translated, it gives CASSLDPTGSGNTIYF.